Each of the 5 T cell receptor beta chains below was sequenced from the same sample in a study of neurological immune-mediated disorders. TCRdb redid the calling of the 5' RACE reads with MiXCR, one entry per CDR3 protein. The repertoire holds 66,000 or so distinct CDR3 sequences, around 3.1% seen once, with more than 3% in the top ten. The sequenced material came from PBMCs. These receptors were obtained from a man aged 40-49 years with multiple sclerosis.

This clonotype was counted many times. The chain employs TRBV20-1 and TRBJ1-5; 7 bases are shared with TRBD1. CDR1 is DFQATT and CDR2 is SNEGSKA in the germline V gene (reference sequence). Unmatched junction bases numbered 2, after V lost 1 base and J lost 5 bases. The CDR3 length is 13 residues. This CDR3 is CSARGGGDQPQHF. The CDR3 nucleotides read TGCAGTGCTAGAGGAGGGGGCGATCAGCCCCAGCATTTT.

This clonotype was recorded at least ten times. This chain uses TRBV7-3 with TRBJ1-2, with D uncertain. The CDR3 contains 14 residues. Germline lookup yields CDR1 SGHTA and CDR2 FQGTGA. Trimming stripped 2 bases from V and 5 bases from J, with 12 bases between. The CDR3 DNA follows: TGTGCCAGCAGCTTAGGCGGCAGCAGATATGGCTACACCTTC. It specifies CASSLGGSRYGYTF.

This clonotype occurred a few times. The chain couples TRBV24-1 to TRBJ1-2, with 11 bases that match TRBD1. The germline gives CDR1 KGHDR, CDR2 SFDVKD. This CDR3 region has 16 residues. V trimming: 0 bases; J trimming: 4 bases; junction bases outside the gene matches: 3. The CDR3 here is CATSDLRTGGLYGYTF. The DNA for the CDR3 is TGTGCCACCAGTGATTTGAGGACAGGGGGCCTCTATGGCTACACCTTC.

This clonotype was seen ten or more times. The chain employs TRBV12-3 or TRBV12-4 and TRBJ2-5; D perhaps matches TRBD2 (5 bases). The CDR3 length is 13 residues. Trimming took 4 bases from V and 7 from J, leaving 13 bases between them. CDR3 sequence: CASSSGTPGTQYF. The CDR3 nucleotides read TGTGCCAGCAGTTCGGGAACTCCTGGGACCCAGTACTTC.

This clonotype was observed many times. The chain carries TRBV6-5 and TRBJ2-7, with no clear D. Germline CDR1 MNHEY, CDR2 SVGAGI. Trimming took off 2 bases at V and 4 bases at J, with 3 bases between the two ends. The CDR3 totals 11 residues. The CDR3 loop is CASSYAYEQYF. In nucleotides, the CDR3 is TGTGCCAGCAGTTACGCGTACGAGCAGTACTTC.